The next 24 T cell receptor beta chains were all read from a single sample in a study of blood T cell repertoires in COVID-19. The repertoire was sequenced with immunoSEQ multiplex PCR; TCRdb's copy has only in-frame clones and lacks some. In the table there are fewer than 150,000 clones, roughly four fifths of which are singletons. Sequenced sample: peripheral blood. The receptors here all came from a human donor in a cohort sampled during active COVID-19.

The chain carries TRBV7-2 and TRBJ1-1; 7 bases line up with TRBD1. V lost 5 bases and J lost 5; bases outside the gene matches: 17. CDR3 length: 17 amino acids. CDR1 and CDR2 from the germline V gene are SGHTA and FQGNSA. CDR3 in DNA: TGTGCCAGCAGCCTGCAAAGACAGGGTAGGCTGGGAACTGAAGCTTTCTTT. This gives the protein CASSLQRQGRLGTEAFF.

Of note for this clone: A read error may account for a junction end that differs from germline. The same CDR3 can be traced to other DNA sequences in this sample. This chain links TRBV24-1 with TRBJ1-5, with 9 bases aligning to TRBD1. There are 16 residues in the CDR3. Germline CDR1 KGHDR, CDR2 SFDVKD. This chain's CDR3 is CATSDPGQGPNQPQHF. The CDR3 DNA follows: TGTGCTACCAGTGATCCGGGACAGGGACCGAATCAGCCCCAGCATTTT.

This chain links TRBV7-9 with TRBJ2-7, with TRBD1 identical over 9 bases. Losses at the gene ends were 4 bases for V and 2 bases for J; bases not matched to a gene: 18. The CDR3 extends over 19 amino acids. Germline CDR1 SEHNR, CDR2 FQNEAQ (reference sequence). CDR3 amino acids: CASSYPGTGRSKAPYEQYF. The DNA of the CDR3 is TGTGCCAGCAGCTATCCCGGGACAGGGAGGTCCAAGGCACCCTACGAGCAGTACTTC.

This rearrangement joins TRBV3-1 (or the pseudogene TRBV3-2) to TRBJ1-1; TRBD1 matches at 8 bases. V was pared by 3 bases and J by 1 base, with 7 bases of the junction left unmatched. This CDR3 comprises 16 residues. CDR1 is LGHDT, CDR2 YNNKEL, per germline (reference sequence). Here the CDR3 reads CASSQIDRGWNTEAFF. The CDR3, as DNA: TGTGCCAGCAGCCAGATCGACAGGGGTTGGAACACTGAAGCTTTCTTT.

This clone was seen once. The V gene is TRBV2, the J gene TRBJ1-1; a possible D gene is TRBD1 (5 bases). V lost 0 bases and J lost 4, with 12 bases in between. Germline CDR1 SNHLY, CDR2 FYNNEI. The CDR3 extends over 15 amino acids. CDR3 nucleotide sequence: TGTGCCAGCAGTGAAGCCCCTGACAGATTCACTGAAGCTTTCTTT. Encoded protein: CASSEAPDRFTEAFF.

The genes are TRBV3-1 (or the pseudogene TRBV3-2) and TRBJ1-4; tentative D call: TRBD1 (6 bases). The CDR3 loop spans 14 amino acids. V lost 2 bases and J lost 4, with 8 bases in between. Germline CDR1 is LGHDT and CDR2 is YNNKEL (reference sequence). CDR3 DNA: TGTGCCAGCAGCCAAAGGACAGTTAATGAAAAACTGTTTTTT. This encodes CASSQRTVNEKLFF.

V and J are TRBV7-9 and TRBJ2-7; TRBD2 agrees at 11 bases. V trimming: 3 bases; J trimming: 0 bases; junction bases outside the gene matches: 4. The CDR3 runs 16 residues. Germline CDR1 reads SEHNR; CDR2 reads FQNEAQ (reference sequence). The CDR3 region is CASSFGLAGVSYEQYF. CDR3 DNA: TGTGCCAGCAGCTTTGGACTAGCGGGCGTCTCCTACGAGCAGTACTTC.

The genes are TRBV5-1 and TRBJ2-5; 7 positions agree with TRBD1. In germline, CDR1 is SGHRS, CDR2 YFSETQ. The CDR3 consists of 15 residues. V dropped 0 bases and J dropped 1; count of bases not matched to a gene: 3. The CDR3 here is CASSLGGQRQETQYF. The CDR3 region has the DNA TGCGCCAGCAGCTTGGGGGGACAGCGCCAAGAGACCCAGTACTTC. Supplemented by reference TRBV5-1 and TRBJ2-5, the full variable domain reads KAGVTQTPRYLIKTRGQQVTLSCSPISGHRSVSWYQQTPGQGLQFLFEYFSETQRNKGNFPGRFSGRQFSNSRSEMNVSTLELGDSALYLCASSLGGQRQETQYFGPGTRLLVL.

V gene TRBV6-1 combines with J gene TRBJ2-5; D call uncertain. V shed 2 bases and J shed 6 bases, with 10 bases lying between them. Germline assignment: CDR1 MNHNS and CDR2 SASEGT. The CDR3 runs to 13 residues. In DNA form, the CDR3 reads TGTGCCAGCAGTGAAATTGGGCCTAAGACCCAGTACTTC. The encoded protein is CASSEIGPKTQYF.

The J gene is TRBJ1-4, the V gene TRBV6-6; 9 bases map to TRBD1. The CDR3 extends over 15 amino acids. J was trimmed by 5 bases and V by 7 bases; bases with no gene match: 8. Germline lookup yields CDR1 MNHNY and CDR2 SVGAGI (reference sequence). The CDR3 loop reads CASNSGGTGNEKLFF. DNA for the CDR3: TGTGCCAGCAACTCGGGGGGGACAGGGAATGAAAAACTGTTTTTT.

As concerns this clone: A junction boundary mismatches the germline segment, possibly from a read error. The chain carries TRBV5-1 and TRBJ2-5; D might be TRBD2 (7 bases). The germline gives CDR1 SGHRS, CDR2 YFSETQ. The CDR3 extends over 15 amino acids. The chain's CDR3 is CARSVGGGLQETQYF. The CDR3 coding sequence is TGCGCCCGCAGCGTGGGGGGGGGCCTGCAAGAGACCCAGTACTTC.

The rearrangement uses TRBV7-6 and TRBJ2-7; TRBD2 is a possible D gene (6 bases). The germline V gene has CDR1 SGHVS and CDR2 FNYEAQ. The CDR3 totals 15 residues. V was clipped by 1 base and J by 0 bases, with 10 bases between them. The CDR3 is CASSLEAGSSYEQYF. In nucleotides, the CDR3 is TGTGCCAGCAGCTTAGAAGCCGGGAGCTCCTACGAGCAGTACTTC.

V gene TRBV7-9 combines with J gene TRBJ1-2, with TRBD1 as a possible D gene (6 bases). The CDR3 is 14 amino acids. The germline V gene has CDR1 SEHNR and CDR2 FQNEAQ (reference sequence). Between the trimmed V and J ends, which lost 5 bases and 5 bases, there was a span of 15 bases. CDR3 coding DNA: TGTGCCAGCAGCGAGGCAGGGACAAAGTATGGCTACACCTTC. Translation gives CASSEAGTKYGYTF.

The chain has TRBV7-9 and TRBJ2-1, with D perhaps TRBD2 (5 bases). This CDR3 spans 12 amino acids. The V end was cut by 3 bases, the J end by 10 bases, with 10 bases between. Per germline, CDR1 SEHNR and CDR2 FQNEAQ (reference sequence). For the CDR3, the DNA is TGTGCCAGCAGCTTGGTCGGGGAAGAGCAGTTCTTC. It specifies CASSLVGEEQFF.

This chain links TRBV4-2 with TRBJ1-5, with 12 positions matching TRBD1. CDR3 size: 20 residues. Trimming took 1 base from V and 2 from J; bases not matched to a gene: 12. Germline V gives CDR1 LGHNA, CDR2 YNFKEQ. DNA for the CDR3: TGTGCCAGCAGCCAAGGTGTTACCGGGACAGGGGGCGGAGGCAATCAGCCCCAGCATTTT. Translated, it gives CASSQGVTGTGGGGNQPQHF.

The chain joins TRBV19 to TRBJ2-3; a weak D match, TRBD1 (6 bases). The germline CDR1 and CDR2 sequences are LNHDA and SQIVND (reference sequence). Deletions cut 6 bases from V and 3 bases from J, with 10 bases between. The CDR3 sequence is 13 residues long. CDR3 amino acids: CASSRTETDTQYF. The CDR3 DNA sequence: TGTGCCAGTAGCCGGACAGAAACAGATACGCAGTATTTT.

The genes are TRBV24-1 and TRBJ2-5; TRBD1 might be the D (6 bases). The length of the CDR3 is 16 residues. Germline CDR1 KGHDR, CDR2 SFDVKD. Trimming took off 4 bases at V and 1 base at J, with 15 bases between the two ends. The CDR3 coding sequence is TGTGCCACCAGTGAAACCCCCGGGACAAGCCAAGAGACCCAGTACTTC. This gives the protein CATSETPGTSQETQYF.

This clone turned up a few times. The chain employs TRBV19 and TRBJ2-7, with 7 bases fitting TRBD2. Trimming at V came to 1 base and at J to 5 bases, leaving 11 bases not matched to a gene. Germline CDR1 reads LNHDA; CDR2 reads SQIVND (reference sequence). The CDR3 totals 16 residues. The CDR3 protein is CASSIGGRLAVDEQYF. In DNA form, the CDR3 reads TGTGCCAGTAGTATAGGGGGTAGACTAGCCGTCGACGAGCAGTACTTC.

This chain connects TRBV7-9 to TRBJ1-1; D may be TRBD1 (5 bases). The length of the CDR3 is 13 residues. Germline assignment: CDR1 SEHNR and CDR2 FQNEAQ (reference sequence). V shed 0 bases and J shed 7 bases, with 9 bases lying between them. DNA of the CDR3: TGTGCCAGCAGCTTAGCAGGGGTGATTGAAGCTTTCTTT. Its protein is CASSLAGVIEAFF.

This clone was recorded only once. The V and J genes are TRBV4-1 and TRBJ2-2, with 10 bases identical to TRBD1. V was pared by 4 bases and J by 6 bases, with 8 bases of the junction left unmatched. Germline V gene lookup returns CDR1 MGHRA and CDR2 YSYEKL. The CDR3 spans 16 residues. The CDR3 DNA sequence: TGCGCCAGCAGCCTCGAGACAGGGGGCGCGGCCGGGGAGCTGTTTTTT. It codes for CASSLETGGAAGELFF.

V is TRBV19 and J is TRBJ2-5; TRBD2 aligns across 8 bases. The germline gives CDR1 LNHDA, CDR2 SQIVND (reference sequence). J was trimmed by 4 bases and V by 3 bases; bases with no gene match: 4. This CDR3 has 14 amino acids. The CDR3 nucleotides are TGTGCCAGTAGTATGATGCGGGGGGCAGAGACCCAGTACTTC. Translated: CASSMMRGAETQYF.

The rearrangement uses TRBV3-1 (or the pseudogene TRBV3-2) and TRBJ1-2, with 11 bases matching TRBD1. After removal of 2 bases from V and 4 bases from J, the junction contained 6 bases not matched to a gene. This CDR3 has 16 amino acids. Per germline, CDR1 LGHDT and CDR2 YNNKEL (reference sequence). CDR3 loop: CASSQLDRGRSYGYTF. CDR3 bases: TGTGCCAGCAGCCAATTGGACAGGGGGCGATCCTATGGCTACACCTTC.

J is TRBJ1-2 and V is TRBV7-3; D ambiguous. Germline V CDR1 and CDR2: SGHTA, FQGTGA. The CDR3 is made up of 14 amino acids. The germline V and J ends were trimmed by 5 bases and 4 bases, with 14 bases remaining between them. The CDR3 protein is CASSIPPVGYGYTF. The CDR3 bases are TGTGCCAGCAGCATTCCGCCGGTCGGCTATGGCTACACCTTC.

This clone has just one count. The chain recombines TRBV10-3 with TRBJ1-2; D not resolved. The length of the CDR3 is 14 residues. The germline V and J ends were trimmed by 8 bases and 5 bases, with 18 bases remaining between them. Germline V gene sequence: CDR1 ENHRY, CDR2 SYGVKD. This CDR3 reads CAIALAPAGYGYTF. CDR3 DNA: TGTGCCATCGCCCTTGCCCCCGCGGGGTATGGCTACACCTTC.